This TCR beta chain derives from a study of T cell repertoires in cytomegalovirus infection (dated by TCRdb to about 2019). Background for the entire study: The peptide stimulations were aimed at well-studied HLA-B-restricted epitopes as well as recently identified HLA-C-restricted CMV epitopes, whose presentation resists viral immunomodulation. Because public TCR beta signatures pointed to carriage of CMV infection together with the matching HLA type, the HLA type of each donor mattered for the analysis. On the study overall, not on this receptor specifically: The ex vivo response was dominated by HLA-C-restricted CMV-specific TCR beta clonotypes, which also provided the single most frequent clonotype in two of eight donors. In both this cohort and an independent roughly 330-donor cohort, the cumulative frequency of public TCR beta family members distinguished carriers of CMV infection plus the relevant HLA type.

Sample treatment or condition, as interpreted from the label and publication: in vitro stimulation with specific CMV peptide epitopes to enrich CMV-specific T cells. Of note for this clonotype: Its antigen target is currently unknown. No base quality values were provided; no much bigger clone lies one nucleotide off.

V is pared back by 4 bases and J by 9 bases, with 13 bases lying between the germline termini. The cysteine opens and the phenylalanine closes a CDR3 of 12 amino acids. Only the CDR3 portion is preserved as DNA: 36 bases, with reading frame beginning at the first base. Via the germline V gene, CDR1 is MNHEY and CDR2 SVGEGT. The data were produced on an Illumina HiSeq 1500. TCRdb trimmed the raw reads at Q25, called clones with MiXCR and kept productive beta chains. Rows are unified per CDR3 protein, each entry keeping the most common DNA and genes. This sample lists 570,000 or so distinct CDR3 sequences; approximately 40% were detected once. More than 40% of the sample goes to the ten largest clones.

The rearranged segments are TRBV6-2 or TRBV6-3 and TRBJ2-7; matching of 5 bases hints at TRBD1 as the D gene. This receptor was identified in a human donor in good health (CMV status not recorded). Some clones in this sample may be carry-over from other donors' samples. Material: cultured PBMCs, obtained from culture after CMV antigen stimulation. The CDR3 amino acid sequence is: CASSFRTLRQYF. The DNA sequence is given as TGTGCCAGCAGTTTCCGGACACTCCGGCAGTACTTC.